One sample yielded the 19 T cell receptor beta chains listed below, sequenced in a study of shared clonotypes between healthy human individuals. Measured with immunoSEQ multiplex PCR; TCRdb has only the in-frame clones, and not every one. The repertoire holds fewer than 1.6 million clones, with 98% as singletons. Sequences were obtained from naive CD4+ T cells sorted from blood. Subset: CD45RA+ positively selected. Every receptor here comes from a man younger than 45 in good health.

The genes are TRBV29-1 and TRBJ2-5; perhaps D is TRBD1 or TRBD2 (7 bases each). The V end was cut by 6 bases, the J end by 5 bases, with 19 bases between. The length of the CDR3 is 14 residues. Germline assignment: CDR1 SQVTM and CDR2 ANQGSEA. CDR3 amino acids: CSVGGTVSGETQYF. CDR3 nucleotide sequence: TGCAGCGTGGGGGGGACAGTATCTGGGGAGACCCAGTACTTC.

The V gene is TRBV7-2, the J gene TRBJ2-7; D is perhaps TRBD1 or TRBD2 (5 bases each). Trimming left V 1 base short and J 2 bases short, with 15 bases between. The germline gives CDR1 SGHTA, CDR2 FQGNSA. The CDR3 length is 16 residues. CDR3 amino acids: CASSLVWDRTPYEQYF. CDR3 bases: TGTGCCAGCAGCTTAGTGTGGGACCGTACCCCCTACGAGCAGTACTTC. Full variable domain (remainder filled in from reference TRBV7-2 and TRBJ2-7): GAGVSQSPSNKVTEKGKDVELRCDPISGHTALYWYRQSLGQGLEFLIYFQGNSAPDKSGLPSDRFSAERTGGSVSTLTIQRTQQEDSAVYLCASSLVWDRTPYEQYFGPGTRLTVT.

The rearrangement uses TRBV9 and TRBJ2-5; the match to TRBD2 covers 9 bases. J lost 4 bases, V lost 0 bases, and 7 bases had no gene match. CDR1 and CDR2 from the germline V gene are SGDLS and YYNGEE. The CDR3 covers 16 residues. CDR3 loop: CASSVGAGGLRETQYF. CDR3 sequence (DNA): TGTGCCAGCAGCGTAGGAGCGGGAGGTCTTCGAGAGACCCAGTACTTC.

V is TRBV6-6 and J is TRBJ1-2; no firm D call. This CDR3 has 12 residues. V was clipped by 7 bases and J by 7 bases, with 13 bases between them. The V gene's germline CDR1 is MNHNY and CDR2 SVGAGI (reference sequence). This CDR3 is CASKRDGSGYTF. The CDR3 DNA reads as TGTGCCAGCAAGAGGGATGGCTCTGGCTACACCTTC.

V usage is TRBV30 and J usage is TRBJ2-5; a weak D match, TRBD2 (5 bases). V lost 1 base to trimming and J lost 4 bases, with 16 bases between them. Germline lookup yields CDR1 GTSNPN and CDR2 SVGIG (reference sequence). CDR3 length equals 15 residues. The CDR3 region has the DNA TGTGCCTGGAGTGGGAACAGAGGGCGACGAGAGACCCAGTACTTC. The encoded protein is CAWSGNRGRRETQYF.

J is TRBJ2-1 and V is TRBV29-1; D is possibly TRBD1 (5 bases). CDR1 SQVTM and CDR2 ANQGSEA come from the germline V gene. Trimming removed 7 bases from V and 12 bases from J, with 37 bases in between. The CDR3 consists of 18 residues. The CDR3 sequence is CSGGVGAGVTMSNLRQFF. The CDR3, as DNA: TGCAGCGGCGGAGTTGGGGCAGGCGTTACAATGAGCAATTTAAGGCAGTTCTTC.

The count of this clone is one. The chain recombines TRBV19 with TRBJ2-5, with D perhaps TRBD1 or TRBD2 (5 bases each). Trimming left V 7 bases short and J 0 bases short, with 12 bases between. Germline V gene lookup returns CDR1 LNHDA and CDR2 SQIVND (reference sequence). This CDR3 region has 14 residues. The DNA for the CDR3 is TGTGCCAGTAATGGGGGTGTTTACCAAGAGACCCAGTACTTC. As protein: CASNGGVYQETQYF.

The J gene is TRBJ2-3, the V gene TRBV9; TRBD1 aligns across 9 bases. The CDR3 consists of 15 residues. Looked up from germline, CDR1 is SGDLS and CDR2 is YYNGEE. With 3 bases clipped from V and 1 base from J, the junction kept 3 bases outside the gene matches. CDR3 amino acids: CASSARDRGTDTQYF. In DNA form, the CDR3 reads TGTGCCAGCAGCGCCAGGGACAGGGGCACAGATACGCAGTATTTT.

The sample holds one count of this clone. This sequence joins TRBV5-6 and TRBJ2-1; 9 nucleotides line up with TRBD2. The J segment lost 2 bases and the V segment lost 2 bases, leaving 5 bases of the junction unmatched. This CDR3 has 16 residues. Germline V CDR1 and CDR2: SGHDT, YYEEEE. The CDR3 spells CASSLGLAIPYNEQFF. The CDR3 DNA follows: TGTGCCAGCAGCTTAGGACTAGCGATACCCTACAATGAGCAGTTCTTC.

This chain uses TRBV5-4 with TRBJ2-1; D not certain. Germline CDR1 reads SGHNT; CDR2 reads YYREEE (reference sequence). The CDR3 has 15 residues. The germline V and J ends were trimmed by 0 bases and 0 bases, with 7 bases remaining between them. The CDR3, as DNA: TGTGCCAGCAGCTTGGGAGGAAACTCCTACAATGAGCAGTTCTTC. It yields the protein CASSLGGNSYNEQFF.

This clone was counted a single time. The chain is built from TRBV11-1 and TRBJ2-1; perhaps TRBD2 as D (5 bases). The CDR3 is 13 amino acids. Germline-derived CDR1 and CDR2 are SGHAT and FQDESV (reference sequence). V lost 5 bases and J lost 5, with 10 bases in between. CDR3 sequence (DNA): TGTGCCAGCAGCCCCTCGCGGGACAATGAGCAGTTCTTC. Its translation: CASSPSRDNEQFF.

The chain employs TRBV5-1 and TRBJ2-7, with D tentatively TRBD1 or TRBD2 (6 bases each). The CDR3 consists of 15 residues. The V gene's germline CDR1 is SGHRS and CDR2 YFSETQ. Trimming took off 4 bases at V and 5 bases at J, with 19 bases between the two ends. DNA for the CDR3: TGCGCCAGCAGCCCCAGGGGAGGATTTGGTAACGAGCAGTACTTC. This translates into CASSPRGGFGNEQYF.

The V and J genes are TRBV29-1 and TRBJ2-1; D call uncertain. V was clipped by 4 bases and J by 6 bases, with 13 bases between them. The CDR3 consists of 13 residues. CDR1 and CDR2 from the germline V gene are SQVTM and ANQGSEA. The CDR3 DNA follows: TGCAGCGTTGGCCCTAGTATGGGCAATGAGCAGTTCTTC. Amino acids: CSVGPSMGNEQFF.

The chain employs TRBV28 and TRBJ1-1; possibly TRBD1 for D (6 bases). The germline V and J ends were trimmed by 6 bases and 1 base, with 12 bases remaining between them. The CDR3 runs to 14 residues. The germline V gene encodes CDR1 MDHEN and CDR2 SYDVKM. The CDR3 loop is CASSLWTENTEAFF. CDR3 DNA: TGTGCCAGCAGCCTCTGGACAGAGAACACTGAAGCTTTCTTT.

V is TRBV29-1 and J is TRBJ1-4; D might be TRBD1 (5 bases). The germline V and J ends were trimmed by 4 bases and 8 bases, with 8 bases remaining between them. The CDR3 has 11 amino acids. The germline gives CDR1 SQVTM, CDR2 ANQGSEA. Written as DNA, the CDR3 is TGCAGCGTTGTGGAGGGGGAAAAACTGTTTTTT. Translating gives CSVVEGEKLFF. The full variable domain, in which reference TRBV29-1 and TRBJ1-4 provide the parts outside the CDR3, is SAVISQKPSRDICQRGTSLTIQCQVDSQVTMMFWYRQQPGQSLTLIATANQGSEATYESGFVIDKFPISRPNLTFSTLTVSNMSPEDSSIYLCSVVEGEKLFFGSGTQLSVL.

V is TRBV15 and J is TRBJ1-5; D is perhaps TRBD1 (6 bases). Germline V gene data show CDR1 as LNHNV and CDR2 as YYDKDF (reference sequence). V shed 0 bases and J shed 5 bases, with 20 bases lying between them. This CDR3 spans 18 amino acids. The CDR3 bases are TGTGCCACCAGCAGAGATCTGACAGGAAGGTCCCTTGATCAGCCCCAGCATTTT. This translates into CATSRDLTGRSLDQPQHF.

The chain is built from TRBV10-1 and TRBJ2-7, with D perhaps given as TRBD1 or TRBD2 (5 bases each). There are 16 residues in the CDR3. From germline, CDR1 is WNHNN and CDR2 SYGVQD (reference sequence). Trimming took 3 bases from V and 7 from J, leaving 22 bases between them. The chain's CDR3 is CASSDSPGRRAREQYF. The CDR3 region has the DNA TGCGCCAGCAGTGACTCCCCGGGGCGCCGGGCTCGAGAGCAGTACTTC.

This clone was detected once. The chain couples TRBV18 to TRBJ2-7; unclear D gene. Germline CDR1 KGHSH, CDR2 LQKENI. The CDR3 has 14 amino acids. V was pared by 3 bases and J by 4 bases, with 13 bases between. The CDR3 region has the DNA TGTGCCAGCTCACCCGACTTGACGGGTTACGAGCAGTACTTC. Amino acids: CASSPDLTGYEQYF.

About this clone itself: Within the sample, other DNA sequences also encode this same CDR3. The V gene is TRBV19, the J gene TRBJ2-3; D uncertain. The V gene lost 5 bases and the J gene lost 5 bases, with 5 bases spanning the gap. The germline V gene has CDR1 LNHDA and CDR2 SQIVND (reference sequence). The CDR3 has 11 residues. Written as DNA, the CDR3 is TGTGCCAGTAGTTTGGGAGATACGCAGTATTTT. Encoded protein: CASSLGDTQYF. Based on the CDR3 plus reference TRBV19 and TRBJ2-3, the full variable domain is DGGITQSPKYLFRKEGQNVTLSCEQNLNHDAMYWYRQDPGQGLRLIYYSQIVNDFQKGDIAEGYSVSREKKESFPLTVTSAQKNPTAFYLCASSLGDTQYFGPGTRLTVL.